These 16 T cell receptor beta chains were all obtained from the same sample, sequenced in a study of T cell responses to AZD1222 COVID-19 vaccine. Profiled with immunoSEQ multiplex PCR; TCRdb holds only in-frame clones, not every one. The repertoire has 200,000 or so clones, 85% to 95% of them found once; the top ten carry around 1%. This material consisted of peripheral blood, taken 28 days after the second AZD1222 dose. The receptor source for this set is an adult who received the AZD1222 COVID-19 vaccine.

The V gene is TRBV10-3, the J gene TRBJ1-5, with 9 bases that match TRBD1. The CDR3 covers 17 residues. Germline values: CDR1 ENHRY, CDR2 SYGVKD. The V segment lost 3 bases and the J segment 2 bases; nucleotides outside the gene matches: 8. Written as DNA, the CDR3 is TGTGCCATCAGTGAAGATTGGACAGGGGTCCGCAATCAGCCCCAGCATTTT. This codes for CAISEDWTGVRNQPQHF.

This chain connects TRBV7-2 to TRBJ1-4, with D unresolved. The CDR3 runs to 15 residues. The V end was cut by 1 base, the J end by 9 bases, with 15 bases between. Germline loops: CDR1 SGHTA, CDR2 FQGNSA. The CDR3 region has the DNA TGTGCCAGCAGCTTAGGGGCAAGTTCAACCCAAAAACTGTTTTTT. This codes for CASSLGASSTQKLFF. The whole variable domain, remainder taken from reference TRBV7-2 and TRBJ1-4, is GAGVSQSPSNKVTEKGKDVELRCDPISGHTALYWYRQSLGQGLEFLIYFQGNSAPDKSGLPSDRFSAERTGGSVSTLTIQRTQQEDSAVYLCASSLGASSTQKLFFGSGTQLSVL.

The V and J genes are TRBV5-4 and TRBJ1-4; possibly TRBD1 for D (5 bases). Trimming left V 3 bases short and J 1 base short, with 7 bases between. Per germline, CDR1 SGHNT and CDR2 YYREEE (reference sequence). CDR3 length: 14 residues. The CDR3 bases are TGTGCCAGCAGCTCGGGGGGAACTAATGAAAAACTGTTTTTT. It codes for CASSSGGTNEKLFF.

This chain joins TRBV3-1 (or the pseudogene TRBV3-2) and TRBJ2-7; TRBD1 aligns across 7 bases. In germline, CDR1 is LGHDT, CDR2 YNNKEL (reference sequence). CDR3 length equals 13 residues. Germline trimming cut 1 base from V and 6 bases from J; bases unmatched to any gene: 3. The CDR3 here is CASSQVRGSEQYF. The CDR3 DNA reads TGTGCCAGCAGCCAAGTCAGGGGGTCCGAGCAGTACTTC.

This clone was recorded once. The genes are TRBV7-9 and TRBJ2-3, with a weak D call TRBD1 (5 bases). CDR3 size: 13 residues. V was trimmed by 0 bases and J by 4 bases, leaving 5 bases between them. Germline V gene lookup returns CDR1 SEHNR and CDR2 FQNEAQ (reference sequence). In DNA, the CDR3 is TGTGCCAGCAGCTTAGCAGGGGCAGATACGCAGTATTTT. Translation gives CASSLAGADTQYF.

V gene TRBV4-2 combines with J gene TRBJ2-7, with 10 bases matching TRBD1. With 0 bases clipped from V and 0 bases from J, the junction kept 2 bases outside the gene matches. Germline assignment: CDR1 LGHNA and CDR2 YNFKEQ. The CDR3 extends over 16 amino acids. The CDR3, as DNA: TGTGCCAGCAGCCAAGATAGACAGGGGGCCTCCTACGAGCAGTACTTC. This sequence encodes CASSQDRQGASYEQYF.

This clone was observed a few times. This rearrangement joins TRBV27 to TRBJ2-2, with 11 bases matching TRBD2. V shed 6 bases and J 6 bases; nucleotides not matched to a gene: 12. Per germline, CDR1 MNHEY and CDR2 SMNVEV (reference sequence). The CDR3 totals 17 residues. This CDR3 is CASRPSGTSGPSGELFF. The CDR3 bases are TGTGCCAGCAGGCCCTCCGGGACTAGCGGCCCCTCCGGGGAGCTGTTTTTT.

The gene calls are TRBV5-5 and TRBJ2-1; a weak D match, TRBD2 (5 bases). The V and J ends lost 4 bases and 9 bases respectively, with 14 bases between them. Germline V lookup: CDR1 SGHKS, CDR2 YYEKEE (reference sequence). This CDR3 is 13 amino acids long. DNA of the CDR3: TGTGCCAGCAGCCGGACTCGGATTCTTGAGCAGTTCTTC. It specifies CASSRTRILEQFF.

The chain carries TRBV3-1 (or the pseudogene TRBV3-2) and TRBJ1-2, with no clear D. The V end was cut by 1 base, the J end by 2 bases, with 5 bases between. The germline V gene encodes CDR1 LGHDT and CDR2 YNNKEL (reference sequence). The length of the CDR3 is 13 residues. CDR3 nucleotides: TGTGCCAGCAGCCAAGGTAGCAACTATGGCTACACCTTC. The encoded protein is CASSQGSNYGYTF.

CDR3 residues: CASSRQGRELEAFF. CDR3 bases: TGTGCCAGCAGTCGACAGGGGCGCGAGTTGGAGGCTTTCTTT. V is TRBV2 and J is TRBJ1-1; 8 bases are a match to TRBD1. The CDR3 length is 14 residues. V was clipped by 5 bases and J by 11 bases; unmatched bases: 13. Germline V gene lookup returns CDR1 SNHLY and CDR2 FYNNEI.

The chain employs TRBV4-3 and TRBJ1-2, with 8 bases aligning to TRBD1. The CDR3 totals 14 residues. The germline CDR1 and CDR2 sequences are LGHNA and YSLEER. V shed 2 bases, J shed 7 bases, and the junction held 6 bases outside the gene matches. Here the CDR3 reads CASSQSQGASGYTF. CDR3 sequence (DNA): TGCGCCAGCAGCCAATCTCAGGGGGCCAGTGGCTACACCTTC.

The chain couples TRBV24-1 to TRBJ2-3, with 7 bases matching TRBD1. V trimming: 12 bases; J trimming: 3 bases; junction bases outside the gene matches: 8. The CDR3 loop spans 13 amino acids. Germline CDR1 KGHDR, CDR2 SFDVKD. CDR3 region: CAARKGATDTQYF. CDR3 coding DNA: TGTGCCGCGAGGAAGGGGGCTACAGATACGCAGTATTTT.

Written as DNA, the CDR3 is TGCGCCAGCAGCTTGGTAGCGGTGGGGACCACCTACGAGCAGTACTTC. This gives the protein CASSLVAVGTTYEQYF. The chain combines TRBV5-1 with TRBJ2-7, with D perhaps TRBD2 (6 bases). V dropped 0 bases and J dropped 2 bases, with 15 bases sitting between them. This CDR3 has 16 amino acids. Germline V lookup: CDR1 SGHRS, CDR2 YFSETQ.

This chain uses TRBV10-3 with TRBJ1-1, with TRBD1 matching 10 bases. The CDR3 contains 13 residues. Germline-derived CDR1 and CDR2 are ENHRY and SYGVKD. The junction had 7 bases not matched to a gene; V was cut back by 4 bases and J by 11 bases. The CDR3 bases are TGTGCCATCAGTGTCCAGACAGGGGGCGAGGCTTTCTTT. This translates into CAISVQTGGEAFF.

The chain links TRBV6-1 to TRBJ1-5, with D possibly matching TRBD1 (6 bases). Germline V gene data show CDR1 as MNHNS and CDR2 as SASEGT. V dropped 4 bases and J dropped 4 bases, with 11 bases sitting between them. This CDR3 contains 14 residues. CDR3 sequence (DNA): TGTGCCAGCAGTGGAGGGACATCTAATCAGCCCCAGCATTTT. As protein: CASSGGTSNQPQHF.

This clone has a single count. The chain has TRBV25-1 and TRBJ1-2; D possibly corresponds to TRBD1 (5 bases). Looked up from germline, CDR1 is MGHDK and CDR2 is SYGVNS. Between the trimmed V and J ends, which lost 8 bases and 4 bases, there was a span of 20 bases. The CDR3 loop spans 15 amino acids. The CDR3 DNA is TGTGCCAGCTTCTCCACTTCCGCGACAGTCTATGGCTACACCTTC. Encoded protein: CASFSTSATVYGYTF.